The 8 T cell receptor beta chains presented below share a single source sample, sequenced in a study of T-cell reconstitution after alpha-beta-depleted transplantation in children. Preparation of the TCRbeta library used unique molecular identifiers. TCRdb re-analysed the PCR reads in MiXCR, keeping a single row per CDR3 protein. The profile covers some 500,000 distinct CDR3 sequences, with approximately 29% appearing a single time and around 2.5% taken by the ten largest. Source: PBMCs from the stem cell graft donor, taken from the stem cell graft. The receptor set was obtained from a human donor who donated a stem cell graft to a child with aplastic anemia.

A single count supports this clonotype. The chain is built from TRBV5-1 and TRBJ2-1; 10 bases match TRBD2. CDR3 length: 15 amino acids. From germline, CDR1 is SGHRS and CDR2 YFSETQ. The ends lost 4 bases at V and 5 bases at J; junction bases unmatched: 6. CDR3 sequence reads: CASSPGLAEDNEQFF. The CDR3, as DNA: TGCGCCAGCAGCCCCGGACTAGCGGAGGACAATGAGCAGTTCTTC.

The chain has TRBV24-1 and TRBJ2-5; the match to TRBD1 covers 7 bases. Germline CDR1 and CDR2: KGHDR and SFDVKD. CDR3 length: 17 residues. J was trimmed by 5 bases and V by 3 bases; bases with no gene match: 14. In DNA, the CDR3 is TGTGCCACCAGTGATCAAACATGGGACAGCGAGGGGGAGACCCAGTACTTC. It specifies CATSDQTWDSEGETQYF.

This clonotype was counted between two and nine times. CDR3 in DNA: TGTGCCAGCAGTTACTGGGCGGGATCACATGAGCAGTTCTTC. Translation: CASSYWAGSHEQFF. The rearrangement links TRBV6-5 to TRBJ2-1; TRBD2 might be the D (6 bases). CDR1 is MNHEY and CDR2 is SVGAGI in the germline V gene. Trimming removed 1 base at V and 8 bases at J, with 12 bases between. The CDR3 covers 14 residues.

V and J are TRBV7-9 and TRBJ1-1, with D perhaps matching TRBD1 (6 bases). CDR3 length: 15 amino acids. V gave up 5 bases and J gave up 3 bases, with 16 bases separating them. Per germline, CDR1 SEHNR and CDR2 FQNEAQ (reference sequence). The CDR3 region has the DNA TGTGCCAGCAGCCCCACGGGGGCAGTAGACACTGAAGCTTTCTTT. Its translation is CASSPTGAVDTEAFF.

V gene TRBV4-3 combines with J gene TRBJ2-3; the D is unclear. Trimming took 1 base from V and 8 from J, leaving 13 bases between them. The CDR3 loop spans 14 amino acids. The germline CDR1 and CDR2 sequences are LGHNA and YSLEER. CDR3 bases: TGCGCCAGCAGCCAAGCGCCCCAGACCCCTACGCAGTATTTT. It specifies CASSQAPQTPTQYF.

V is TRBV6-2 or TRBV6-3 and J is TRBJ2-3; 9 bases are shared with TRBD2. The CDR3 consists of 16 residues. CDR1 and CDR2 (germline): MNHEY, SVGEGT. The junction had 4 bases not matched to a gene; V was cut back by 3 bases and J by 0 bases. The CDR3 DNA reads as TGTGCCAGCAGTTATACTAGCGGGTCTAGCACAGATACGCAGTATTTT. Translation: CASSYTSGSSTDTQYF.

This clonotype was found a few times. This chain links TRBV25-1 with TRBJ1-1; D is unclear. The CDR3 sequence is 13 residues long. V gave up 6 bases and J gave up 3 bases, with 11 bases separating them. CDR1 is MGHDK, CDR2 SYGVNS, per germline. In DNA form, the CDR3 reads TGTGCCAGCAGCGGGGTTTGGGACACTGAAGCTTTCTTT. Its translation is CASSGVWDTEAFF. Based on the CDR3 plus reference TRBV25-1 and TRBJ1-1, the full variable domain is EADIYQTPRYLVIGTGKKITLECSQTMGHDKMYWYQQDPGMELHLIHYSYGVNSTEKGDLSSESTVSRIRTEHFPLTLESARPSHTSQYLCASSGVWDTEAFFGQGTRLTVV.

The chain links TRBV4-3 to TRBJ1-1; possible D gene TRBD1, 6 bases. The CDR3 loop spans 15 amino acids. Germline loops: CDR1 LGHNA, CDR2 YSLEER. The germline V and J ends were trimmed by 3 bases and 4 bases, with 15 bases remaining between them. CDR3 DNA sequence: TGCGCCAGCAGCCAGGATACAGGGACCGGCACTGAAGCTTTCTTT. This codes for CASSQDTGTGTEAFF.